This T cell receptor (beta chain) is drawn from a study of identifying expanded T cells in peripheral blood. Libraries were prepared by immunoSEQ multiplex PCR; TCRdb keeps only in-frame clonotypes and omits some of them. Of 100,000 to 150,000 clones listed, around 88% were seen once; the top ten hold around 8.2%. CDR1 LGHNA and CDR2 YNFKEQ come from the germline V gene. V trimming: 6 bases; J trimming: 6 bases; junction bases outside the gene matches: 2. The CDR3 sequence is 12 residues long. During the collection period, no donor immune events like infections were recorded. This clone is deemed medium-sized. Its antigen is unidentified. The sample has other DNA sequences that encode this CDR3 too. General study findings and limits: Approximately 1.2 clones differed between technical replicates, versus approximately 17 and 20 over time. Clone count variance between roughly two-week samples rose with total template count.

This receptor was taken from a person aged 18 to 75 in good health. Sequenced material: blood. V usage is TRBV4-2 and J usage is TRBJ1-2, with 9 positions matching TRBD1. This CDR3 reads CASSRDRDGYTF. The DNA for the CDR3 is TGTGCCAGCAGTCGGGACAGGGATGGCTACACCTTC.